This T cell receptor (beta chain) is drawn from a study of cytomegalovirus exposure and HLA in healthy donors. Whole-study findings and limits: The study labeled fewer than 200 TCR beta chains cytomegalovirus-associated. The classifier, whose performance was assessed in both the original and validation cohorts, reportedly diagnosed cytomegalovirus status with high specificity and sensitivity. In vitro confirmation showed three CMV-associated chains to be CMV antigen specific.

The donors were members of the validation cohort comprising 120 subjects, separate from the roughly 650-subject first cohort. Notes on this clone: The antigen is undetermined.

Assay used: immunoSEQ multiplex PCR; TCRdb lists only in-frame clones, some missing. The data hold 100,000 to 150,000 clones, with around 90% observed a single time. Germline lookup yields CDR1 MDHEN and CDR2 SYDVKM. The V end was cut by 6 bases, the J end by 10 bases, with 10 bases between. The CDR3 consists of 12 residues. The rearrangement uses TRBV28 and TRBJ1-6, with no clear D. The sequence came from a woman under 30 in good health and CMV-seronegative. The material sequenced was PBMCs. The CDR3 bases are TGTGCCAGCAGCCCGATTGGCTCACCCCTCCACTTT. Translated, it gives CASSPIGSPLHF.